The 30 T cell receptor beta chains listed next were all sequenced from one sample in a study of cytomegalovirus exposure and HLA in healthy donors. Profiling relied on immunoSEQ multiplex PCR, and the TCRdb table lists in-frame clones only, not all of them. The top ten clones hold roughly 3% of a sample with around 260,000 clones, 90% of them seen once. Sample: PBMCs. Receptors were obtained from a woman younger than 45 in good health and CMV-seronegative.

The CDR3 region has the DNA TGTGCCAGCAGCTTAGGACCGAGCAGCTCGCATTACCAAGAGACCCAGTACTTC. Residues: CASSLGPSSSHYQETQYF. The chain recombines TRBV7-2 with TRBJ2-5, with unresolved D. With 1 base removed from V and 0 bases from J, the gap between germline ends came to 18 bases. The CDR3 length is 18 residues. Germline V gene data show CDR1 as SGHTA and CDR2 as FQGNSA.

The V and J genes are TRBV6-4 and TRBJ2-1, with TRBD1 as a possible D gene (6 bases). Germline V gives CDR1 MRHNA, CDR2 SNTAGT. Trimming cost V 2 bases and J 2 bases, with 13 bases left between them. CDR3 length: 16 residues. CDR3 nucleotide sequence: TGTGCCAGCAGTGACGGCCGGGACACCGCCTACAATGAGCAGTTCTTC. This translates into CASSDGRDTAYNEQFF.

This chain uses TRBV6-5 with TRBJ2-1; TRBD2 matches 8 bases. The germline CDR1 and CDR2 sequences are MNHEY and SVGAGI. The trim removed 7 bases at V and 0 bases at J, leaving 5 bases unmatched. CDR3 length equals 15 residues. DNA for the CDR3: TGTGCCAGCATCCCAAGCGGGAGCTCCTACAATGAGCAGTTCTTC. Encoded protein: CASIPSGSSYNEQFF.

This clone has more than one count but fewer than ten. Other DNA sequences in this sample translate to the same CDR3. The genes are TRBV6-1 and TRBJ1-2, with 12 bases lining up with TRBD1. The CDR3 contains 15 residues. V was clipped by 6 bases and J by 1 base; unmatched bases: 3. CDR1 and CDR2 from the germline V gene are MNHNS and SASEGT. The CDR3 sequence: CASRGQGAGNYGYTF. In DNA form, the CDR3 reads TGTGCCAGCAGGGGACAGGGGGCTGGTAACTATGGCTACACCTTC.

The gene calls are TRBV13 and TRBJ2-3, with D tentatively TRBD1 (5 bases). CDR1 PRHDT and CDR2 FYEKMQ come from the germline V gene (reference sequence). Trimming took 5 bases from V and 3 from J, leaving 9 bases between them. The CDR3 is 13 amino acids. CDR3 residues: CASSPDRTDTQYF. The CDR3 coding sequence is TGTGCCAGCAGCCCAGACAGAACAGATACGCAGTATTTT.

The gene calls are TRBV2 and TRBJ1-3; D is uncertain. The CDR3 loop spans 12 amino acids. The germline V gene encodes CDR1 SNHLY and CDR2 FYNNEI. The V gene lost 3 bases and the J gene lost 4 bases, with 4 bases spanning the gap. CDR3 DNA sequence: TGTGCCAGCAGTGATGGGGGAAACACCATATATTTT. It is translated as CASSDGGNTIYF. Drawing the rest from reference TRBV2 and TRBJ1-3, the complete variable domain is EPEVTQTPSHQVTQMGQEVILRCVPISNHLYFYWYRQILGQKVEFLVSFYNNEISEKSEIFDDQFSVERPDGSNFTLKIRSTKLEDSAMYFCASSDGGNTIYFGEGSWLTVV.

The chain recombines TRBV27 with TRBJ2-3, with D tentatively TRBD2 (6 bases). V lost 8 bases, J lost 0 bases, and 18 bases lay in between. The CDR3 length is 16 residues. Germline values: CDR1 MNHEY, CDR2 SMNVEV (reference sequence). The CDR3 bases are TGTGCCAGCGGCGTAGATAGCGGATACAGCACAGATACGCAGTATTTT. This codes for CASGVDSGYSTDTQYF.

The genes are TRBV5-1 and TRBJ2-7; D may be TRBD1 or TRBD2 (5 bases each). This CDR3 region has 16 residues. CDR1 SGHRS and CDR2 YFSETQ come from the germline V gene. With 4 bases removed from V and 3 bases from J, the gap between germline ends came to 20 bases. In DNA, the CDR3 is TGCGCCAGCAGCGCTCTGGGGCGGGTTACCCTCTACGAGCAGTACTTC. Amino acids: CASSALGRVTLYEQYF.

The chain employs TRBV11-3 and TRBJ2-7, with TRBD2 matching 7 bases. The CDR3 contains 18 residues. Trimming took 4 bases from V and 0 from J; bases not matched to a gene: 15. Germline V gene data show CDR1 as SGHNT and CDR2 as YENEEA. The CDR3 sequence: CASSSLVTTRGSSYEQYF. The DNA for the CDR3 is TGTGCCAGCAGCTCTCTCGTGACTACGCGGGGGAGCTCCTACGAGCAGTACTTC. Variable domain in full (rest from reference TRBV11-3 and TRBJ2-7): EAGVVQSPRYKIIEKKQPVAFWCNPISGHNTLYWYLQNLGQGPELLIRYENEEAVDDSQLPKDRFSAERLKGVDSTLKIQPAELGDSAVYLCASSSLVTTRGSSYEQYFGPGTRLTVT.

The rearrangement uses TRBV5-1 and TRBJ2-7, with D maybe TRBD1 (6 bases). Deletions cut 0 bases from V and 3 bases from J, with 13 bases between. CDR3 length: 15 amino acids. CDR1 is SGHRS, CDR2 YFSETQ, per germline. The CDR3 sequence is CASSLALDRNYEQYF. For the CDR3, the DNA is TGCGCCAGCAGCTTGGCTCTTGACAGGAACTACGAGCAGTACTTC.

The genes are TRBV28 and TRBJ1-2, with TRBD1 matching over 12 bases. CDR1 and CDR2 from the germline V gene are MDHEN and SYDVKM. The CDR3 sequence is 15 residues long. V lost 5 bases to trimming and J lost 8 bases; unmatched junction nucleotides: 9. The chain's CDR3 is CASSLPGQGASGYTF. The CDR3 nucleotides are TGTGCCAGCAGTCTACCGGGACAGGGGGCATCGGGCTACACCTTC.

This clone was seen only once. This sequence joins TRBV27 and TRBJ2-1; possibly TRBD2 for D (5 bases). Germline V lookup: CDR1 MNHEY, CDR2 SMNVEV (reference sequence). Trimming left V 8 bases short and J 0 bases short, with 8 bases between. The CDR3 runs 13 residues. The CDR3 nucleotides read TGTGCCAGCGGGAGAAGCTCCTACAATGAGCAGTTCTTC. It is translated as CASGRSSYNEQFF.

The V call is TRBV5-1, the J call TRBJ2-1; the match to TRBD2 covers 7 bases. Per the germline V gene, CDR1 is SGHRS and CDR2 is YFSETQ. The CDR3 has 13 amino acids. With 5 bases clipped from V and 2 bases from J, the junction kept 1 base outside the gene matches. In nucleotides, the CDR3 is TGCGCCAGCAGGGGACTAACCTACAATGAGCAGTTCTTC. Its translation: CASRGLTYNEQFF.

V usage is TRBV27 and J usage is TRBJ1-5, with TRBD1 as a possible D gene (5 bases). Germline values: CDR1 MNHEY, CDR2 SMNVEV (reference sequence). With 3 bases removed from V and 0 bases from J, the gap between germline ends came to 18 bases. CDR3 length: 18 amino acids. CDR3 loop: CASSLIGPTAYSNQPQHF. The CDR3 DNA is TGTGCCAGCAGTTTGATTGGCCCGACAGCTTATAGCAATCAGCCCCAGCATTTT.

The V and J genes are TRBV15 and TRBJ2-5, with 10 positions matching TRBD2. Germline lookup yields CDR1 LNHNV and CDR2 YYDKDF (reference sequence). The ends lost 4 bases at V and 5 bases at J; junction bases unmatched: 7. The CDR3 totals 15 residues. DNA of the CDR3: TGTGCCACCAGCATAAGCGGGAGGGCCGGGGAGACCCAGTACTTC. The encoded protein is CATSISGRAGETQYF. The whole variable domain, filled in from reference TRBV15 and TRBJ2-5, reads DAMVIQNPRYQVTQFGKPVTLSCSQTLNHNVMYWYQQKSSQAPKLLFHYYDKDFNNEADTPDNFQSRRPNTSFCFLDIRSPGLGDTAMYLCATSISGRAGETQYFGPGTRLLVL.

V is TRBV5-1 and J is TRBJ2-2; 7 positions match TRBD1. V was pared by 2 bases and J by 6 bases, with 1 base of the junction left unmatched. This CDR3 is 13 amino acids long. Germline V gene lookup returns CDR1 SGHRS and CDR2 YFSETQ. In nucleotides, the CDR3 is TGCGCCAGCAGCTTAGGACAGGCCGGGGAGCTGTTTTTT. Its translation: CASSLGQAGELFF.

This sequence joins TRBV28 and TRBJ2-7; D is perhaps TRBD1 (5 bases). Trimming removed 6 bases from V and 1 base from J, with 13 bases in between. The germline gives CDR1 MDHEN, CDR2 SYDVKM. There are 14 residues in the CDR3. The CDR3 reads CASRGVPDSYEQYF. Here the CDR3 DNA reads TGTGCCAGCAGAGGGGTCCCGGATTCCTACGAGCAGTACTTC.

The J gene is TRBJ2-7, the V gene TRBV20-1; D gene ambiguous. V lost 3 bases and J 3 bases, leaving 6 bases between the germline ends. The CDR3 is 11 residues long. CDR1 is DFQATT and CDR2 is SNEGSKA in the germline V gene (reference sequence). The CDR3 DNA is TGCAGTGCTAGCCCCGACTACGAGCAGTACTTC. Its protein product is CSASPDYEQYF.

The chain recombines TRBV7-2 with TRBJ2-7, with D unresolved. Germline-derived CDR1 and CDR2 are SGHTA and FQGNSA. The CDR3 length is 11 residues. V was cut by 5 bases and J by 5 bases, with 7 bases left in between. CDR3 amino acids: CASSLDHEQYF. Here the CDR3 DNA reads TGTGCCAGCAGCCTAGATCACGAGCAGTACTTC.

The rearrangement uses TRBV2 and TRBJ1-5; TRBD1 matches at 7 bases. The J segment lost 1 base and the V segment lost 5 bases, leaving 5 bases of the junction unmatched. The CDR3 sequence is 15 residues long. Germline V lookup: CDR1 SNHLY, CDR2 FYNNEI. The CDR3 nucleotides are TGTGCCAGCAGTCAAGGACAGGACAGCAATCAGCCCCAGCATTTT. Residues: CASSQGQDSNQPQHF.

This clone turned up a few times. This chain joins TRBV7-2 and TRBJ2-7; D possibly corresponds to TRBD2 (6 bases). Germline V gene lookup returns CDR1 SGHTA and CDR2 FQGNSA. There are 16 residues in the CDR3. V lost 1 base and J lost 7, with 20 bases in between. The DNA of the CDR3 is TGTGCCAGCAGCTTAGGGGGCGTCGGGGGTGGTCGGGAGCAGTACTTC. Its translation is CASSLGGVGGGREQYF.

This clone was seen just once. The chain links TRBV18 to TRBJ2-1, with D possibly being TRBD2 (5 bases). The V gene lost 5 bases and the J gene lost 9 bases, with 11 bases spanning the gap. The length of the CDR3 is 12 residues. Germline V gene data show CDR1 as KGHSH and CDR2 as LQKENI. CDR3 bases: TGTGCCAGCTCATCAGGACTGGGTGAGCAGTTCTTC. Its translation: CASSSGLGEQFF.

For the CDR3, the DNA is TGTGCCAGCAGCTTAGGGATCGGGGACAGGATCCACGAGCAGTACTTC. This encodes CASSLGIGDRIHEQYF. V and J are TRBV13 and TRBJ2-7, with TRBD1 matching over 8 bases. Germline-derived CDR1 and CDR2 are PRHDT and FYEKMQ (reference sequence). The trim removed 0 bases at V and 5 bases at J, leaving 9 bases unmatched. The CDR3 covers 16 residues.

This chain uses TRBV27 with TRBJ2-7; the D is unclear. The germline CDR1 and CDR2 sequences are MNHEY and SMNVEV (reference sequence). Trimming stripped 0 bases from V and 0 bases from J, with 12 bases between. The CDR3 extends over 16 amino acids. This chain's CDR3 is CASSLSPNPSSYEQYF. The DNA for the CDR3 is TGTGCCAGCAGTTTATCCCCCAACCCCAGCTCCTACGAGCAGTACTTC.

The chain is built from TRBV28 and TRBJ2-1, with a tentative D call TRBD1 (5 bases). Trimming cost V 7 bases and J 7 bases, with 14 bases left between them. The CDR3 runs to 13 residues. Germline values: CDR1 MDHEN, CDR2 SYDVKM. The CDR3 coding sequence is TGTGCCAGCAAATCAGCCAGGGCGAATGAGCAGTTCTTC. Protein sequence: CASKSARANEQFF.

The chain is built from TRBV4-3 and TRBJ2-1; 13 positions agree with TRBD2. V lost 0 bases to trimming and J lost 8 bases; unmatched junction nucleotides: 13. The CDR3 spans 19 residues. Germline-derived CDR1 and CDR2 are LGHNA and YSLEER. CDR3 nucleotide sequence: TGCGCCAGCAGCCAAGAAGGGGTTTCGGGGACTAGCGGGATCGATGAGCAGTTCTTC. Its translation is CASSQEGVSGTSGIDEQFF.

This chain joins TRBV29-1 and TRBJ2-7; 7 bases line up with TRBD1. The V gene's germline CDR1 is SQVTM and CDR2 ANQGSEA. This CDR3 has 13 amino acids. V lost 3 bases and J lost 2; bases outside the gene matches: 4. CDR3 DNA sequence: TGCAGCGTTGACGGGCAGGGGGCCTACGAGCAGTACTTC. It codes for CSVDGQGAYEQYF.

With respect to this clone: At one end, the junction sequence differs from germline, possibly due to a read error. The V gene is TRBV6-1, the J gene TRBJ1-1; D is perhaps TRBD1 (6 bases). The germline CDR1 and CDR2 sequences are MNHNS and SASEGT. This CDR3 region has 15 residues. As DNA, the CDR3 is TGTGCCAGCAGCGAAGAGATGGACAGGAACACTGAAGCTTTCTTT. Translation: CASSEEMDRNTEAFF.

V gene TRBV27 combines with J gene TRBJ2-3; D may be TRBD1 (6 bases). The CDR3 covers 13 residues. Trimming took off 1 base at V and 5 bases at J, with 7 bases between the two ends. Germline V lookup: CDR1 MNHEY, CDR2 SMNVEV (reference sequence). The CDR3 protein is CASSLLGQDTQYF. CDR3 in DNA: TGTGCCAGCAGTTTATTGGGACAAGATACGCAGTATTTT.

This rearrangement joins TRBV4-3 to TRBJ2-3, with D possibly TRBD2 on 7 matching bases. Germline CDR1 is LGHNA and CDR2 is YSLEER. The CDR3 is 15 amino acids. Between the trimmed V and J ends, which lost 4 bases and 3 bases, there was a span of 14 bases. The CDR3 loop reads CASSRGEGVTDTQYF. As DNA, the CDR3 is TGCGCCAGCAGCCGCGGGGAGGGGGTGACAGATACGCAGTATTTT.